This T cell receptor (beta chain) emerged from a study of T-cell memory formation after mild COVID-19. Study-wide background: There were largely donor-specific TCR clusters. The study, taken as a whole, reports: The study found balanced CD4/CD8 in clones contracting day 15 to 85 and a CD4+ lean in later expanders. CD8+ contracting clones occupied EMRA, while CD4+ ones occupied mainly CM and EM.

In its sample, this clonotype was seen many times. Its antigen is currently unknown. The CDR3 has 14 amino acids. V shed 1 base and J shed 1 base, with 7 bases lying between them. Germline values: CDR1 SGHRS, CDR2 YFSETQ. The 5'RACE method, run with constant-segment primers, produced TCR alpha and TCR beta cDNA libraries (carrying sample barcodes and UMIs). TCRdb called the 5' RACE reads again in MiXCR, with one record for every CDR3 protein. There are under 200,000 distinct CDR3 sequences in the sample; roughly 13% occur only once, and approximately 3.4% lies in the top ten. The sequence derives from a man between 18 and 35 years old who had mild COVID-19 (a few samples of this study predate the infection). Cell type and time point are not known. The rearrangement uses TRBV5-1 and TRBJ2-3, with a weak D call TRBD1 (5 bases). Sequenced input: PBMCs or a T cell subset sorted from them (not recorded which). CDR3 bases: TGCGCCAGCAGCTTGAAAGGGGGCACAGATACGCAGTATTTT. Amino acid sequence: CASSLKGGTDTQYF.